Below are 29 T cell receptor beta chains sequenced from a single sample in a study of CD8 T cells in Susac syndrome. It was with random hexamers that about 0.45 to 1 ug RNA was reverse transcribed. A single record per CDR3 protein comes from TCRdb applying MiXCR to the immunoSEQ multiplex PCR reads. This table holds more than 95,000 distinct CDR3 sequences, 85% to 95% found once. Sequenced sample: CD4+ T cells from PBMCs. Source of these receptors: a human donor with multiple sclerosis.

The J gene is TRBJ2-5, the V gene TRBV5-6, with TRBD1 as a possible D gene (6 bases). This CDR3 comprises 15 residues. Trimming took off 2 bases at V and 4 bases at J, with 15 bases between the two ends. From germline, CDR1 is SGHDT and CDR2 YYEEEE. The chain's CDR3 is CASSLSAGVIETQYF. For the CDR3, the DNA is TGTGCCAGCAGCTTATCAGCAGGGGTAATAGAGACCCAGTACTTC.

The rearrangement links TRBV25-1 to TRBJ2-3; D perhaps matches TRBD2 (7 bases). There are 14 residues in the CDR3. The germline V and J ends were trimmed by 3 bases and 6 bases, with 13 bases remaining between them. Germline V gene sequence: CDR1 MGHDK, CDR2 SYGVNS. This CDR3 reads CASSDFGGADTQYF. CDR3 sequence (DNA): TGTGCCAGCAGTGATTTTGGGGGGGCGGATACGCAGTATTTT.

The chain has TRBV12-3 or TRBV12-4 and TRBJ1-2; 10 bases fit TRBD1. Germline trimming cut 5 bases from V and 8 bases from J; bases unmatched to any gene: 8. The CDR3 contains 14 residues. This CDR3 reads CASSPSDRGRGYTF. In DNA, the CDR3 is TGTGCCAGCAGTCCGTCAGACAGGGGGCGCGGCTACACCTTC.

The chain combines TRBV9 with TRBJ1-6; weak D call: TRBD1 (5 bases). The CDR3 runs 15 residues. The ends were cut back, 3 bases at V and 6 bases at J, with 13 bases in the middle. CDR1 is SGDLS and CDR2 is YYNGEE in the germline V gene. This CDR3 reads CASSESGIGNSPLHF. Here the CDR3 DNA reads TGTGCCAGCAGCGAATCAGGGATAGGTAATTCACCCCTCCACTTT.

This clonotype was recorded once. The genes are TRBV5-6 and TRBJ2-5; TRBD2 matches 7 bases. V was clipped by 0 bases and J by 5 bases; unmatched bases: 7. CDR1 is SGHDT and CDR2 is YYEEEE in the germline V gene. There are 15 residues in the CDR3. The CDR3 coding sequence is TGTGCCAGCAGCTTGGTGGTAGCGGGCGGTGAGACCCAGTACTTC. Protein sequence: CASSLVVAGGETQYF.

This clonotype has a single count. This rearrangement joins TRBV14 to TRBJ2-1; D is possibly TRBD2 (6 bases). The V end was cut by 1 base, the J end by 7 bases, with 14 bases between. The CDR3 length is 15 residues. Germline V gene lookup returns CDR1 SGHDN and CDR2 FVKESK. The CDR3 DNA sequence: TGTGCCAGCAGCCAAGTTGGGACTCTCTCAAATGAGCAGTTCTTC. It translates to CASSQVGTLSNEQFF. The full variable domain, its missing parts supplied by reference TRBV14 and TRBJ2-1, is EAGVTQFPSHSVIEKGQTVTLRCDPISGHDNLYWYRRVMGKEIKFLLHFVKESKQDESGMPNNRFLAERTGGTYSTLKVQPAELEDSGVYFCASSQVGTLSNEQFFGPGTRLTVL.

The chain uses TRBV2 and TRBJ1-2; no definite D call. The CDR3 has 11 residues. The ends were cut back, 7 bases at V and 5 bases at J, with 8 bases in the middle. From germline, CDR1 is SNHLY and CDR2 FYNNEI. The chain's CDR3 is CASTREYGYTF. For the CDR3, the DNA is TGTGCCAGCACCCGGGAATATGGCTACACCTTC. Supplemented by reference TRBV2 and TRBJ1-2, the full variable domain reads EPEVTQTPSHQVTQMGQEVILRCVPISNHLYFYWYRQILGQKVEFLVSFYNNEISEKSEIFDDQFSVERPDGSNFTLKIRSTKLEDSAMYFCASTREYGYTFGSGTRLTVV.

This clonotype appeared once. The chain combines TRBV20-1 with TRBJ1-2; D not resolved. Trimming left V 1 base short and J 9 bases short, with 12 bases between. The CDR3 is 12 residues long. Germline CDR1 and CDR2: DFQATT and SNEGSKA (reference sequence). Here the CDR3 reads CSARAEGSRYTF. CDR3 coding DNA: TGCAGTGCTAGAGCGGAGGGTTCGCGCTACACCTTC.

This chain uses TRBV28 with TRBJ2-7; 12 bases match TRBD2. V lost 3 bases and J lost 6; bases outside the gene matches: 3. This CDR3 region has 14 residues. Germline CDR1 reads MDHEN; CDR2 reads SYDVKM. The CDR3 protein is CASSFGLAGIEQYF. In DNA, the CDR3 is TGTGCCAGCAGTTTCGGACTAGCGGGGATCGAGCAGTACTTC.

This chain uses TRBV30 with TRBJ2-1; the D gene is possibly TRBD1 (5 bases). The CDR3 has 13 residues. CDR1 and CDR2 (germline): GTSNPN, SVGIG (reference sequence). Trimming shortened V by 5 bases and J by 0 bases, and 8 bases separated the two germline ends. CDR3 bases: TGTGCCTGGGACAGTGGCTCCTACAATGAGCAGTTCTTC. This gives the protein CAWDSGSYNEQFF.

V and J are TRBV27 and TRBJ2-5; 7 nucleotides match TRBD1. Germline CDR1 and CDR2: MNHEY and SMNVEV (reference sequence). The CDR3 runs to 15 residues. The V and J ends lost 5 bases and 4 bases, in that order; junction bases with no gene match: 10. CDR3 DNA sequence: TGTGCCAGCAGTCACTTCTGGCAGGGGGTAGAGACCCAGTACTTC. It translates to CASSHFWQGVETQYF.

V is TRBV25-1 and J is TRBJ1-2; tentative D call: TRBD1 (6 bases). Deletions cut 7 bases from V and 0 bases from J, with 12 bases between. The germline V gene has CDR1 MGHDK and CDR2 SYGVNS. The CDR3 length is 14 residues. CDR3 DNA: TGTGCCAGCACCATGACAGGAGCTAACTATGGCTACACCTTC. Translating gives CASTMTGANYGYTF.

This chain joins TRBV9 and TRBJ2-6; 10 nucleotides align to TRBD1. V was clipped by 4 bases and J by 11 bases; unmatched bases: 12. There are 16 residues in the CDR3. CDR1 is SGDLS, CDR2 YYNGEE, per germline. The CDR3, as DNA: TGTGCCAGCAGCACCGGACAGGGGGGACCCTGGGACGTCCTGACTTTC. Its translation: CASSTGQGGPWDVLTF.

The chain carries TRBV7-8 and TRBJ1-5, with TRBD1 matching 8 bases. The CDR3 length is 16 residues. With V trimmed by 5 bases and J by 6 bases, 12 bases remained unmatched. Germline lookup yields CDR1 SGHVS and CDR2 FQNEAQ. Here the CDR3 DNA reads TGTGCCAGCAGCCACCGCCGGGACAGGTCGGGTCAGCCCCAGCATTTT. Its translation is CASSHRRDRSGQPQHF.

This sequence joins TRBV4-3 and TRBJ1-5; D gene uncertain. This CDR3 region has 16 residues. V was cut by 0 bases and J by 3 bases, with 12 bases left in between. The V gene's germline CDR1 is LGHNA and CDR2 YSLEER. The CDR3 DNA is TGCGCCAGCAGCCAAGATGTGGGCAGTCTCAATCAGCCCCAGCATTTT. Translated, it gives CASSQDVGSLNQPQHF.

The chain links TRBV6-2 or TRBV6-3 to TRBJ1-1; unclear D gene. The CDR3 covers 13 residues. Germline CDR1 MNHEY, CDR2 SVGEGT. Trimming shortened V by 5 bases and J by 1 base, and 8 bases separated the two germline ends. CDR3 in amino acids: CASSGVRNTEAFF. The DNA for the CDR3 is TGTGCCAGCAGTGGGGTTCGGAACACTGAAGCTTTCTTT.

For this clonotype: The limits of the CDR3 on the DNA are not certain, so only TCRdb's listed CDR3 is given. The gene calls are TRBV5-6 and TRBJ2-3; TRBD1 reflects the table's D call only, with no check against the DNA. The germline gives CDR1 SGHDT, CDR2 YYEEEE. The CDR3 numbers 16 amino acids, ends counted. The CDR3 protein is CASSFGPGMRPDTQYF.

The chain combines TRBV5-1 with TRBJ1-4; D gene unclear. The V gene's germline CDR1 is SGHRS and CDR2 YFSETQ. CDR3 length: 13 residues. Trimming removed 2 bases at V and 7 bases at J, with 9 bases between. CDR3 sequence reads: CASSLRIGEKLFF. The CDR3 DNA is TGCGCCAGCAGCTTAAGAATTGGTGAAAAACTGTTTTTT.

The chain joins TRBV5-1 to TRBJ1-1; D remains unclear. With 4 bases removed from V and 4 bases from J, the gap between germline ends came to 11 bases. The V gene's germline CDR1 is SGHRS and CDR2 YFSETQ. The CDR3 has 13 residues. The CDR3 sequence: CASSAHTGTEAFF. CDR3 sequence (DNA): TGCGCCAGCAGCGCGCACACGGGCACTGAAGCTTTCTTT.

The J gene is TRBJ1-1, the V gene TRBV7-9; no clear D. The V gene lost 3 bases and the J gene lost 1 base, with 9 bases spanning the gap. The CDR3 loop spans 14 amino acids. CDR1 is SEHNR, CDR2 FQNEAQ, per germline (reference sequence). CDR3 coding DNA: TGTGCCAGCAGCTTTCGAGGTCCGAACACTGAAGCTTTCTTT. It yields the protein CASSFRGPNTEAFF.

The genes are TRBV9 and TRBJ1-2, with D unresolved. In germline, CDR1 is SGDLS, CDR2 YYNGEE. The CDR3 loop spans 15 amino acids. The ends were cut back, 4 bases at V and 0 bases at J, with 13 bases in the middle. Here the CDR3 reads CASSPPRETNYGYTF. For the CDR3, the DNA is TGTGCCAGCAGCCCACCGAGAGAGACTAACTATGGCTACACCTTC.

The CDR3 loop is CASSQSHDRGLKNIQYF. The DNA of the CDR3 is TGCGCCAGCAGTCAATCCCACGACAGGGGACTAAAAAACATTCAGTACTTC. This rearrangement joins TRBV23-1 to TRBJ2-4; perhaps TRBD1 as D (8 bases). TRBV23-1 is treated as an ORF (open reading frame) with a function not yet certain. Trimming left V 0 bases short and J 4 bases short, with 16 bases between. The CDR3 is 17 residues long.

In its sample, this clonotype was seen a few times. The V call is TRBV6-1, the J call TRBJ1-5; D call uncertain. CDR1 and CDR2 (germline): MNHNS, SASEGT. The CDR3 is made up of 14 amino acids. Trimming took off 4 bases at V and 5 bases at J, with 12 bases between the two ends. The CDR3 DNA reads TGTGCCAGCAGTGGCACGCGGGAAGATCAGCCCCAGCATTTT. It yields the protein CASSGTREDQPQHF.

The chain has TRBV28 and TRBJ1-2; D unresolved. The CDR3 covers 12 residues. CDR1 and CDR2 (germline): MDHEN, SYDVKM. Trimming took 5 bases from V and 5 from J, leaving 9 bases between them. The CDR3 sequence: CASSITEYGYTF. The DNA of the CDR3 is TGTGCCAGCAGTATTACAGAGTATGGCTACACCTTC.

The CDR3 spells CASSPTSGGLSGELFF. In nucleotides, the CDR3 is TGCGCCAGCAGCCCTACTAGCGGGGGGCTTTCCGGGGAGCTGTTTTTT. V and J are TRBV4-1 and TRBJ2-2; 12 bases line up with TRBD2. V shed 4 bases and J 6 bases; nucleotides not matched to a gene: 6. CDR3 length: 16 residues. CDR1 is MGHRA and CDR2 is YSYEKL in the germline V gene.

This chain links TRBV12-3 or TRBV12-4 with TRBJ1-5, with 9 bases that match TRBD1. The CDR3 sequence is 16 residues long. Trimming took 5 bases from V and 3 from J; bases not matched to a gene: 8. DNA for the CDR3: TGTGCCAGCAGTGCAACCGGGACAGGGAACAATCAGCCCCAGCATTTT. Its protein is CASSATGTGNNQPQHF.

This chain uses TRBV30 with TRBJ1-2; 10 bases map to TRBD1. The CDR3 is 11 amino acids. Trimming at V came to 1 base and at J to 13 bases, leaving 3 bases not matched to a gene. From germline, CDR1 is GTSNPN and CDR2 SVGIG (reference sequence). The CDR3 region is CAWSGQGASTF. The CDR3 DNA reads TGTGCCTGGAGTGGACAGGGGGCGTCCACCTTC.

The chain couples TRBV7-9 to TRBJ2-3; 7 bases map to TRBD2. Germline V gives CDR1 SEHNR, CDR2 FQNEAQ (reference sequence). J was trimmed by 2 bases and V by 1 base; bases with no gene match: 3. This CDR3 contains 15 residues. The CDR3 bases are TGTGCCAGCAGCTTAGGGAGCGGGAACACAGATACGCAGTATTTT. It specifies CASSLGSGNTDTQYF.

The chain joins TRBV20-1 to TRBJ2-1; 7 bases are a match to TRBD2. V trimming: 7 bases; J trimming: 10 bases; junction bases outside the gene matches: 13. From germline, CDR1 is DFQATT and CDR2 SNEGSKA (reference sequence). CDR3 length: 13 amino acids. Here the CDR3 DNA reads TGCAGTGAAAGAGGGGACTCCGGGGGGGAGCAGTTCTTC. Translated: CSERGDSGGEQFF.